Listed below are T cell receptor beta chains from one sample, sequenced in a study of Ad26.COV2.S vaccination and SARS-CoV-2 variants. Sequencing used immunoSEQ multiplex PCR; TCRdb keeps in-frame clones, though not all of them. The sample consists of about 480,000 clones, around nine tenths of them appearing once. Here the sequenced sample was peripheral blood, taken in a trial of Ad26.COV2.S vaccine versus placebo. The receptors come from a person aged 18-65 years who received the Ad26.COV2.S COVID-19 vaccine or a placebo. CDR3s leave out the opening cysteine and the closing phenylalanine or tryptophan.

9,TRBJ2-1,TRBV19,ASRQEDEQF
14,TRBJ2-2,TRBV7-2,ASSSRQGANTGELF
15,TRBJ2-7,TRBV28,ASSSTTGVGSSYEQY
15,TRBJ2-1,TRBV7-6,ASSLGGGRLWGNEQF
13,TRBJ2-7,TRBV9,ASSTTWDGLYEQY
11,TRBJ1-5,TRBV24-1,ATGQGINQPQH
12,TRBJ1-1,TRBV28,ASSSRAMNTEAF
10,TRBJ1-4,TRBV30,ALGTGPEKLF
15,TRBJ1-6,TRBV10-3,AISESFGQAHNSPLH
8,TRBJ1-2,TRBV2,ASPPGGHT
12,TRBJ2-1,TRBV3-1/TRBV3-2,ASSQDLAGGGQF